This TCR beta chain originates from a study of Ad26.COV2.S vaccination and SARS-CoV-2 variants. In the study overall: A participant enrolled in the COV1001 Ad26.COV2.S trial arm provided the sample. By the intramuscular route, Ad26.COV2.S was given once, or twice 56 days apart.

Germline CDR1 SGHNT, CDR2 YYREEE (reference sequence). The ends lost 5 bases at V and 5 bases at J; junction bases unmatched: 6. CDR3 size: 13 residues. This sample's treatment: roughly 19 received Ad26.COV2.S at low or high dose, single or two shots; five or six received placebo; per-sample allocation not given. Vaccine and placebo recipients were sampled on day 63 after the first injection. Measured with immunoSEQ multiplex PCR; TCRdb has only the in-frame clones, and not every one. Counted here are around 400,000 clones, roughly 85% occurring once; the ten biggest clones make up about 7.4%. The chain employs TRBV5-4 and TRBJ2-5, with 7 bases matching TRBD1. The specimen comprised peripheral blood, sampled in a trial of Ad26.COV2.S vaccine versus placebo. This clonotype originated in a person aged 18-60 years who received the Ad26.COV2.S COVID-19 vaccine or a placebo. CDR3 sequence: CASRLTGRETQYF. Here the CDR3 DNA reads TGTGCCAGCAGGTTGACAGGGCGGGAGACCCAGTACTTC.